These 26 T cell receptor beta chains were all obtained from the same sample, sequenced in a study of cytomegalovirus exposure and HLA in healthy donors. 13 Jbeta primers and 60 Vbeta primers were used for the PCR. Assay used: immunoSEQ multiplex PCR; TCRdb lists only in-frame clones, some missing. The sample comprises 110,000 or so clones, around 70% of which are singletons, and roughly 4.2% rests with the top ten. Sequencing used PBMCs. These receptors originate from a woman between 40 and 55 years old in good health and CMV-seropositive.

This clone was counted a single time. This chain joins TRBV21-1 and TRBJ2-3; TRBD2, the table's D call, lacks a check against the DNA. TRBV21-1 has pseudogene status. CDR3 length: 22 amino acids. Here the CDR3 DNA reads TGTGCCAGCACCCTCAGACGACCTCCAGCGGGGGCCCAAGGATCTAGCACAGATACGCAGTATTTT. Translation gives CASTLRRPPAGAQGSSTDTQYF.

The CDR3 region is CASAEQGLWTEAFF. The CDR3 DNA sequence: TGTGCCAGTGCTGAACAGGGGCTTTGGACTGAAGCTTTCTTT. The chain has TRBV2 and TRBJ1-1; 7 bases are shared with TRBD1. Germline V gene data show CDR1 as SNHLY and CDR2 as FYNNEI. Trimming removed 9 bases from V and 5 bases from J; junction bases left unmatched: 12. The CDR3 sequence is 14 residues long.

The rearrangement uses TRBV5-1 and TRBJ1-2; 7 bases align to TRBD1. This CDR3 is 14 amino acids long. CDR1 is SGHRS, CDR2 YFSETQ, per germline. The V gene end was trimmed by 7 bases and the J gene end by 8 bases; junction bases not matched to a gene: 14. DNA of the CDR3: TGCGCCAGCGCTCCAGGGGGATCGGTTCAAGGCTACACCTTC. Its protein is CASAPGGSVQGYTF.

The CDR3 DNA reads TGTGCCAGCAGCCCGGGACTAGCGGGGGGAAGGGAGACCCAGTACTTC. Translating gives CASSPGLAGGRETQYF. V gene TRBV11-2 combines with J gene TRBJ2-5, with 15 positions matching TRBD2. Germline V gives CDR1 SGHAT, CDR2 FQNNGV. This CDR3 has 16 amino acids. V shed 5 bases, J shed 5 bases, and the junction held 6 bases outside the gene matches.

J is TRBJ1-3 and V is TRBV5-5, with D maybe TRBD1 (5 bases). There are 16 residues in the CDR3. CDR1 is SGHKS and CDR2 is YYEKEE in the germline V gene (reference sequence). The ends were cut back, 3 bases at V and 0 bases at J, with 13 bases in the middle. The CDR3 spells CASSSRRDFSGNTIYF. The CDR3 coding sequence is TGTGCCAGCAGCTCACGCCGGGACTTCTCTGGAAACACCATATATTTT. The whole variable domain, remainder taken from reference TRBV5-5 and TRBJ1-3, is DAGVTQSPTHLIKTRGQQVTLRCSPISGHKSVSWYQQVLGQGPQFIFQYYEKEERGRGNFPDRFSARQFPNYSSELNVNALLLGDSALYLCASSSRRDFSGNTIYFGEGSWLTVV.

Only one count was recorded for this clone. V is TRBV5-1 and J is TRBJ2-5, with D perhaps matching TRBD1 (5 bases). The better agreement between TRBJ2-7 and the DNA end casts doubt on the J call. This CDR3 comprises 14 residues. Germline assignment: CDR1 SGHRS and CDR2 YFSETQ. CDR3: CASSPATEIYEQYF. CDR3 in DNA: TGCGCCAGCAGCCCAGCGACAGAAATCTACGAGCAGTACTTC.

The chain carries TRBV6-6 and TRBJ1-2; D is perhaps TRBD1 (6 bases). Germline V CDR1 and CDR2: MNHNY, SVGAGI (reference sequence). The germline V and J ends were trimmed by 6 bases and 4 bases, with 12 bases remaining between them. The length of the CDR3 is 13 residues. CDR3 nucleotide sequence: TGTGCCAGCAGGATCGGGGGGCCCTATGGCTACACCTTC. This codes for CASRIGGPYGYTF.

This chain connects TRBV28 to TRBJ2-7, with D possibly TRBD2 on 6 matching bases. CDR1 and CDR2 from the germline V gene are MDHEN and SYDVKM. This CDR3 is built from 11 residues. V was clipped by 7 bases and J by 2 bases, with 6 bases between them. CDR3 coding DNA: TGTGCCAGCACGGGGGCCTACGAGCAGTACTTC. This sequence encodes CASTGAYEQYF.

This clone has a handful of counts. This chain uses TRBV5-1 with TRBJ2-7; TRBD1 matches 7 bases. Germline V gene lookup returns CDR1 SGHRS and CDR2 YFSETQ. The CDR3 covers 13 residues. V dropped 4 bases and J dropped 1; count of bases not matched to a gene: 2. CDR3 sequence (DNA): TGCGCCAGCAGCCTGGGACAGTCCTACGAGCAGTACTTC. Its protein product is CASSLGQSYEQYF.

This sequence joins TRBV6-1 and TRBJ1-2; possible D gene TRBD1, 6 bases. Germline loops: CDR1 MNHNS, CDR2 SASEGT. Trimming stripped 5 bases from V and 5 bases from J, with 9 bases between. This CDR3 region has 12 residues. The CDR3 loop is CASSQQGYGYTF. The DNA for the CDR3 is TGTGCCAGCAGTCAACAGGGATATGGCTACACCTTC.

The gene calls are TRBV7-2 and TRBJ2-3; TRBD2 agrees at 10 bases. With V trimmed by 6 bases and J by 6 bases, 12 bases remained unmatched. The CDR3 spans 16 residues. The germline gives CDR1 SGHTA, CDR2 FQGNSA. The CDR3: CASSKSRSGGADTQYF. The CDR3 DNA follows: TGTGCCAGCAGTAAATCTAGAAGCGGGGGGGCGGATACGCAGTATTTT.

J is TRBJ1-4 and V is TRBV7-2; a weak D match, TRBD1 (6 bases). Trimming took off 1 base at V and 7 bases at J, with 13 bases between the two ends. Germline loops: CDR1 SGHTA, CDR2 FQGNSA. The CDR3 covers 15 residues. The CDR3 here is CASSLEGRGSEKLFF. In DNA form, the CDR3 reads TGTGCCAGCAGCTTAGAGGGCAGGGGTAGTGAAAAACTGTTTTTT.

The chain uses TRBV5-5 and TRBJ1-2, with 8 bases identical to TRBD1. This CDR3 is built from 17 residues. From germline, CDR1 is SGHKS and CDR2 YYEKEE (reference sequence). V lost 1 base and J lost 2; bases outside the gene matches: 10. CDR3 sequence: CASSLKTRTGPNYGYTF. Written as DNA, the CDR3 is TGTGCCAGCAGCTTGAAGACTAGGACAGGGCCGAACTATGGCTACACCTTC. The whole variable domain, filled in from reference TRBV5-5 and TRBJ1-2, reads DAGVTQSPTHLIKTRGQQVTLRCSPISGHKSVSWYQQVLGQGPQFIFQYYEKEERGRGNFPDRFSARQFPNYSSELNVNALLLGDSALYLCASSLKTRTGPNYGYTFGSGTRLTVV.

The chain links TRBV5-1 to TRBJ2-1, with a tentative D call TRBD2 (6 bases). Germline loops: CDR1 SGHRS, CDR2 YFSETQ. The CDR3 runs 15 residues. Between the trimmed V and J ends, which lost 2 bases and 3 bases, there was a span of 12 bases. The CDR3 region has the DNA TGCGCCAGCAGCTTCGGGGGAGGAAACTACAATGAGCAGTTCTTC. The encoded protein is CASSFGGGNYNEQFF.

The chain is built from TRBV6-1 and TRBJ2-7, with TRBD2 identical over 10 bases. Germline V gene lookup returns CDR1 MNHNS and CDR2 SASEGT. The CDR3 length is 16 residues. V shed 4 bases, J shed 1 base, and the junction held 7 bases outside the gene matches. CDR3 sequence: CASSARSSGGSYEQYF. The CDR3 nucleotides read TGTGCCAGCAGTGCCCGCTCTAGCGGGGGATCCTACGAGCAGTACTTC.

This chain joins TRBV11-3 and TRBJ2-5, with TRBD2 identical over 13 bases. V lost 5 bases to trimming and J lost 8 bases; unmatched junction nucleotides: 11. Germline-derived CDR1 and CDR2 are SGHNT and YENEEA. The CDR3 runs to 16 residues. The CDR3 protein is CASSPGTSGAKSTQYF. The CDR3 DNA reads as TGTGCCAGCAGCCCTGGGACTAGCGGGGCCAAGAGTACCCAGTACTTC. Variable domain in full (rest from reference TRBV11-3 and TRBJ2-5): EAGVVQSPRYKIIEKKQPVAFWCNPISGHNTLYWYLQNLGQGPELLIRYENEEAVDDSQLPKDRFSAERLKGVDSTLKIQPAELGDSAVYLCASSPGTSGAKSTQYFGPGTRLLVL.

The chain carries TRBV5-4 and TRBJ2-5, with TRBD1 matching 9 bases. Losses at the gene ends were 4 bases for V and 5 bases for J; bases not matched to a gene: 18. CDR3 length: 18 amino acids. Germline V gives CDR1 SGHNT, CDR2 YYREEE (reference sequence). DNA of the CDR3: TGTGCCAGCAGCGGTACCTTAACAGGGGGCGCAATTGGGGAGACCCAGTACTTC. Translating gives CASSGTLTGGAIGETQYF.

This chain joins TRBV5-1 and TRBJ1-1; TRBD1 aligns across 7 bases. The CDR3 loop spans 14 amino acids. V was pared by 7 bases and J by 1 base, with 7 bases of the junction left unmatched. Per germline, CDR1 SGHRS and CDR2 YFSETQ. The CDR3 DNA follows: TGCGCCAGCGCGGGGCAGGGGGGGAACACTGAAGCTTTCTTT. It yields the protein CASAGQGGNTEAFF.

The V and J genes are TRBV11-3 and TRBJ2-7; 7 bases match TRBD1. Germline trimming cut 3 bases from V and 2 bases from J; bases unmatched to any gene: 4. The CDR3 totals 14 residues. Germline values: CDR1 SGHNT, CDR2 YENEEA. The CDR3 DNA follows: TGTGCCAGCAGCTTCGGACAGGACGCCTACGAGCAGTACTTC. This sequence encodes CASSFGQDAYEQYF.

This clone was counted once. The genes are TRBV20-1 and TRBJ2-3; 7 bases fit TRBD2. Germline loops: CDR1 DFQATT, CDR2 SNEGSKA (reference sequence). Unmatched junction bases numbered 4, after V lost 5 bases and J lost 8 bases. CDR3 length: 11 amino acids. This chain's CDR3 is CSAPSGPTQYF. CDR3 nucleotide sequence: TGCAGTGCTCCTAGCGGCCCTACGCAGTATTTT.

In nucleotides, the CDR3 is TGTGCCAGCAGGAAGACAGGGCGCTCTGGAAACACCATATATTTT. Protein product: CASRKTGRSGNTIYF. This rearrangement joins TRBV6-5 to TRBJ1-3; the match to TRBD1 covers 7 bases. With 6 bases clipped from V and 0 bases from J, the junction kept 5 bases outside the gene matches. Germline V gene sequence: CDR1 MNHEY, CDR2 SVGAGI. There are 15 residues in the CDR3.

The rearrangement links TRBV29-1 to TRBJ2-7; TRBD1 agrees at 7 bases. The J call may be wrong; the DNA end is better matched by TRBJ2-5. CDR1 SQVTM and CDR2 ANQGSEA come from the germline V gene. The CDR3 has 13 amino acids. CDR3 protein: CSVNRGEIRTQYF. DNA of the CDR3: TGCAGCGTGAACAGGGGAGAGATTCGGACCCAGTACTTC.

This clone was seen more than once but under ten times. This chain connects TRBV10-3 to TRBJ2-2; 10 positions match TRBD1. Unmatched junction bases numbered 5, after V lost 4 bases and J lost 6 bases. CDR1 is ENHRY and CDR2 is SYGVKD in the germline V gene. This CDR3 is 15 amino acids long. CDR3 DNA sequence: TGTGCCATCAGTGTTGGGACAGGGGCTCCCGGGGAGCTGTTTTTT. Translated: CAISVGTGAPGELFF.

This clone was seen a few times. This chain's CDR3 is CASSSGQGGNNEQFF. The CDR3 DNA is TGTGCCAGCAGCTCCGGACAGGGGGGAAACAATGAGCAGTTCTTC. V usage is TRBV11-3 and J usage is TRBJ2-1; TRBD1 aligns across 10 bases. The J segment lost 5 bases and the V segment lost 4 bases, leaving 5 bases of the junction unmatched. The CDR3 runs to 15 residues. Per the germline V gene, CDR1 is SGHNT and CDR2 is YENEEA.

The table lists this clone with a few counts. The chain carries TRBV7-8 and TRBJ1-1; D remains ambiguous. There are 12 residues in the CDR3. Trimming cost V 3 bases and J 11 bases, with 13 bases left between them. Germline values: CDR1 SGHVS, CDR2 FQNEAQ. In DNA, the CDR3 is TGTGCCAGCAGCTTTAGGGAGGACCGGGCTTTCTTT. Translating it yields CASSFREDRAFF. The variable domain in full, with the rest retrieved from reference TRBV7-8 and TRBJ1-1, is GAGVSQSPRYKVAKRGQDVALRCDPISGHVSLFWYQQALGQGPEFLTYFQNEAQLDKSGLPSDRFFAERPEGSVSTLKIQRTQQEDSAVYLCASSFREDRAFFGQGTRLTVV.

The chain is built from TRBV27 and TRBJ1-2, with no clear D. From germline, CDR1 is MNHEY and CDR2 SMNVEV (reference sequence). V lost 2 bases, J lost 5 bases, and 9 bases lay in between. This CDR3 spans 13 amino acids. The CDR3 DNA is TGTGCCAGCAGTTTAGGTGGAGGGTATGGCTACACCTTC. Translated: CASSLGGGYGYTF.